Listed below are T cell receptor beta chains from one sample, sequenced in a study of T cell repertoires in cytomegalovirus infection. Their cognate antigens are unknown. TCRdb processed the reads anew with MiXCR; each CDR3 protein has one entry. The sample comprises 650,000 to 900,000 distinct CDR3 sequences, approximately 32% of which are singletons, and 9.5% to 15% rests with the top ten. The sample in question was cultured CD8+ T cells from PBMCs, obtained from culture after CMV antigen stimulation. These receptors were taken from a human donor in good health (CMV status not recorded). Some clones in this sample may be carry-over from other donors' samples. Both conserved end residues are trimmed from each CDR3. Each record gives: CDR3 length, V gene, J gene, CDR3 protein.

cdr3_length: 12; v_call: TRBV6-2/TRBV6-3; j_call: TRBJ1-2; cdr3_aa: ASIPSGGRYGYT
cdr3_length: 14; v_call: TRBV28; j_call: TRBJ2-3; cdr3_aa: ASSSPQSQGTDTQY
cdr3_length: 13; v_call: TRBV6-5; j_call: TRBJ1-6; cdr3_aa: ASSYSTAENSPLH
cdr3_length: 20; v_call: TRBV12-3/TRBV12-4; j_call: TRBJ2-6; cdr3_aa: ASSFTLPQGIDGTSGANVLT
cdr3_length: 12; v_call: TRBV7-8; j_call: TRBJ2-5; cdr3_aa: ASSLVGSQETQY
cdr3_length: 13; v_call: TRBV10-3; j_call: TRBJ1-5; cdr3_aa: AISGEDSSNQPQH
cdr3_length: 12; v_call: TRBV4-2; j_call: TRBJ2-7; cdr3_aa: ASSQRDKTYEQY
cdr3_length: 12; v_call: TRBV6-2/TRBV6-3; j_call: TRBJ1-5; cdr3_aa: ASSLTGFYQPQH
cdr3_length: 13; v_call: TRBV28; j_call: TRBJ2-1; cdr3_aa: ASSGTGVNYNEQF
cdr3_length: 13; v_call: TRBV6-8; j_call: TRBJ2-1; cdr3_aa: ASSYFSDTYNEQF
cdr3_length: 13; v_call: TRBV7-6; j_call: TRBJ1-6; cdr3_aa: ASSKDRGLDSPLH
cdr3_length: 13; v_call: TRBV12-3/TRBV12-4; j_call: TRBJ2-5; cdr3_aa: ASSFYPDRQETQY
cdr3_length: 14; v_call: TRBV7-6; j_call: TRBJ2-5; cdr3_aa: ASSLVPRTNQETQY
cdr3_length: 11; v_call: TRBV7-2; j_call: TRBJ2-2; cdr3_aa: ASSSPGNGELF
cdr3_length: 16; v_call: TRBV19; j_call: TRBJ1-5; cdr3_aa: ASSLGSALILSNQPQH